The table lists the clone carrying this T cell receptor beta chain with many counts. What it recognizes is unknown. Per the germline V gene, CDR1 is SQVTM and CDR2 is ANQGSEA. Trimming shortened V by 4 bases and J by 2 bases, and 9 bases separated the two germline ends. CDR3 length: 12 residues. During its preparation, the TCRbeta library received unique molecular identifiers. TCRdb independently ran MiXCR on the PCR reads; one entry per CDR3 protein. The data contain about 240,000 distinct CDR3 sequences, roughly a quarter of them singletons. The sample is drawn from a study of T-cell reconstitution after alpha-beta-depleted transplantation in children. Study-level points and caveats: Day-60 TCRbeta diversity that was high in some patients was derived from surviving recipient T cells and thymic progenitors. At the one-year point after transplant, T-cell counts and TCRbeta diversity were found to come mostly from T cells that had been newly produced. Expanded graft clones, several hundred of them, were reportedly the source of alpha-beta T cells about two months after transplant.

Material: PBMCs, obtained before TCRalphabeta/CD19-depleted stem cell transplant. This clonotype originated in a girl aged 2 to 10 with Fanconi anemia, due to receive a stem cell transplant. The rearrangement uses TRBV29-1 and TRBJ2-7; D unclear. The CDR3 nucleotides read TGCAGCGTTGCTCAGGAGACCTACGAGCAGTACTTC. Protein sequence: CSVAQETYEQYF.